A selection of T cell receptor beta chains follows, all from one sample in a study of blood T cells in healthy people across ages. TCRdb ran MiXCR on the 5' RACE reads and lists one entry per CDR3 protein. Of about 1.1 million distinct CDR3 sequences listed, about two fifths are singletons. Sequencing was done on a sample of blood. Source of these receptors: a man between 18 and 35 years old in good health. CDR3s include the opening cysteine and the closing phenylalanine or tryptophan. A D gene is named only where the DNA matches it firmly. Expanded clones are given a class, and other clones once, few, many or no size at all.

TRBJ2-7,.,.,TRBV7-2,CASSLSTGSSYEQYF,TGTGCCAGCAGCTTATCCACGGGTAGTTCCTACGAGCAGTACTTC
TRBJ2-1,.,many,TRBV9,CASSVGWDNEQFF,TGTGCCAGCAGCGTAGGATGGGACAATGAGCAGTTCTTC
TRBJ2-7,.,.,TRBV3-1,CASSQGPGGKYNEQYF,TGTGCCAGCAGCCAAGGTCCAGGGGGGAAATACAATGAGCAGTACTTC
TRBJ2-7,TRBD2,.,TRBV12-3/TRBV12-4,CASSLASGGANEQYF,TGTGCCAGCAGTTTAGCTAGCGGGGGGGCCAATGAGCAGTACTTC
TRBJ2-1,.,many,TRBV5-1,CASSVTRALGGNEQFF,TGCGCCAGCAGCGTCACCAGGGCTTTAGGGGGCAATGAGCAGTTCTTC
TRBJ2-1,.,.,TRBV7-9,CASNAYGTLYNKQFF,TGTGCCAGCAACGCATACGGGACACTTTACAATAAGCAGTTCTTC
TRBJ2-7,TRBD1,few,TRBV20-1,CSAANPRTGQEQYF,TGCAGTGCTGCGAACCCTAGGACAGGGCAGGAGCAGTACTTC
TRBJ2-3,TRBD1,.,TRBV7-9,CASSGTGQGEDTQYF,TGTGCCAGCAGCGGGACCGGACAGGGTGAAGATACGCAGTATTTT
TRBJ2-1,.,.,TRBV27,CASRSLVLYNEQFF,TGTGCCAGCAGAAGTCTAGTATTGTACAATGAGCAGTTCTTC
TRBJ1-4,.,.,TRBV4-1,CASSPPSQGRGTNEKLFF,TGCGCCAGCAGCCCCCCAAGTCAGGGGAGAGGGACTAATGAAAAACTGTTTTTT